These 8 T cell receptor beta chains share one sample of origin, sequenced in a study of cytomegalovirus exposure and HLA in healthy donors. It was with 60 Vbeta and 13 Jbeta primers that the PCR ran. Some clones are missing from TCRdb's copy, which holds only in-frame ones; the method was immunoSEQ multiplex PCR. The table records some 160,000 clones, 80% of them present only once. The sequencing input was PBMCs. Receptors originate from a male donor in good health and CMV-seronegative.

The CDR3 DNA sequence: TGTGCCAGCTCACCCTCGGCAGGTCAAAACATTCAGTACTTC. As protein: CASSPSAGQNIQYF. The genes are TRBV18 and TRBJ2-4; no definite D call. This CDR3 contains 14 residues. The V and J ends lost 3 bases and 5 bases respectively, with 11 bases between them. The V gene's germline CDR1 is KGHSH and CDR2 LQKENI. The whole variable domain, remainder taken from reference TRBV18 and TRBJ2-4, is NAGVMQNPRHLVRRRGQEARLRCSPMKGHSHVYWYRQLPEEGLKFMVYLQKENIIDESGMPKERFSAEFPKEGPSILRIQQVVRGDSAAYFCASSPSAGQNIQYFGAGTRLSVL.

This clone showed up just a few times. The rearrangement joins TRBV9 to TRBJ2-1, with D tentatively TRBD1 (6 bases). The CDR3 runs to 16 residues. V lost 3 bases and J lost 4, with 17 bases in between. CDR1 SGDLS and CDR2 YYNGEE come from the germline V gene. As DNA, the CDR3 is TGTGCCAGCAGCGGGGGGCTTAGGGCCACGTACAATGAGCAGTTCTTC. Amino acids: CASSGGLRATYNEQFF.

The gene calls are TRBV30 and TRBJ1-5; 10 bases match TRBD1. CDR1 GTSNPN and CDR2 SVGIG come from the germline V gene (reference sequence). The CDR3 covers 15 residues. Germline trimming cut 5 bases from V and 4 bases from J; bases unmatched to any gene: 8. Here the CDR3 DNA reads TGTGCCTGGGCCACAGGACAGGGGGATAATCAGCCCCAGCATTTT. Translating gives CAWATGQGDNQPQHF.

The chain couples TRBV19 to TRBJ1-1; a weak D match, TRBD1 (5 bases). V was cut by 6 bases and J by 5 bases, with 13 bases left in between. CDR1 is LNHDA and CDR2 is SQIVND in the germline V gene (reference sequence). The CDR3 is 13 amino acids. The CDR3 region has the DNA TGTGCCAGTAGGACCAGGGAGGTAACTGAAGCTTTCTTT. Protein product: CASRTREVTEAFF. The variable domain in full, completed from reference TRBV19 and TRBJ1-1, reads DGGITQSPKYLFRKEGQNVTLSCEQNLNHDAMYWYRQDPGQGLRLIYYSQIVNDFQKGDIAEGYSVSREKKESFPLTVTSAQKNPTAFYLCASRTREVTEAFFGQGTRLTVV.

The chain carries TRBV4-1 and TRBJ1-2, with 7 bases identical to TRBD1. CDR3 length: 15 residues. Trimming removed 6 bases from V and 2 bases from J; junction bases left unmatched: 9. Germline loops: CDR1 MGHRA, CDR2 YSYEKL. CDR3 nucleotide sequence: TGCGCCAGCAGGAACATACCCAGGGGGAACTATGGCTACACCTTC. Translated: CASRNIPRGNYGYTF.

The chain couples TRBV6-4 to TRBJ1-2; no clear D gene. CDR3 length equals 14 residues. The V end lost 0 bases, the J end lost 7 bases, and 12 bases lay between the germline ends. Germline CDR1 MRHNA, CDR2 SNTAGT. Here the CDR3 reads CASSDSRRGPGYTF. Here the CDR3 DNA reads TGTGCCAGCAGTGACTCGAGACGAGGCCCTGGCTACACCTTC.

The rearrangement links TRBV6-1 to TRBJ2-7; D gene ambiguous. The V end was cut by 1 base, the J end by 6 bases, with 13 bases between. The germline gives CDR1 MNHNS, CDR2 SASEGT. The CDR3 totals 14 residues. The chain's CDR3 is CASSEDLGPVEQYF. The CDR3 DNA reads TGTGCCAGCAGTGAAGATCTAGGCCCTGTCGAGCAGTACTTC.

This CDR3 is CSATTANGYTF. The CDR3 DNA reads TGCAGTGCTACGACAGCAAATGGCTACACCTTC. V and J are TRBV20-1 and TRBJ1-2, with D perhaps matching TRBD1 (5 bases). Between the trimmed V and J ends, which lost 4 bases and 6 bases, there was a span of 9 bases. The CDR3 runs to 11 residues. The germline CDR1 and CDR2 sequences are DFQATT and SNEGSKA (reference sequence).